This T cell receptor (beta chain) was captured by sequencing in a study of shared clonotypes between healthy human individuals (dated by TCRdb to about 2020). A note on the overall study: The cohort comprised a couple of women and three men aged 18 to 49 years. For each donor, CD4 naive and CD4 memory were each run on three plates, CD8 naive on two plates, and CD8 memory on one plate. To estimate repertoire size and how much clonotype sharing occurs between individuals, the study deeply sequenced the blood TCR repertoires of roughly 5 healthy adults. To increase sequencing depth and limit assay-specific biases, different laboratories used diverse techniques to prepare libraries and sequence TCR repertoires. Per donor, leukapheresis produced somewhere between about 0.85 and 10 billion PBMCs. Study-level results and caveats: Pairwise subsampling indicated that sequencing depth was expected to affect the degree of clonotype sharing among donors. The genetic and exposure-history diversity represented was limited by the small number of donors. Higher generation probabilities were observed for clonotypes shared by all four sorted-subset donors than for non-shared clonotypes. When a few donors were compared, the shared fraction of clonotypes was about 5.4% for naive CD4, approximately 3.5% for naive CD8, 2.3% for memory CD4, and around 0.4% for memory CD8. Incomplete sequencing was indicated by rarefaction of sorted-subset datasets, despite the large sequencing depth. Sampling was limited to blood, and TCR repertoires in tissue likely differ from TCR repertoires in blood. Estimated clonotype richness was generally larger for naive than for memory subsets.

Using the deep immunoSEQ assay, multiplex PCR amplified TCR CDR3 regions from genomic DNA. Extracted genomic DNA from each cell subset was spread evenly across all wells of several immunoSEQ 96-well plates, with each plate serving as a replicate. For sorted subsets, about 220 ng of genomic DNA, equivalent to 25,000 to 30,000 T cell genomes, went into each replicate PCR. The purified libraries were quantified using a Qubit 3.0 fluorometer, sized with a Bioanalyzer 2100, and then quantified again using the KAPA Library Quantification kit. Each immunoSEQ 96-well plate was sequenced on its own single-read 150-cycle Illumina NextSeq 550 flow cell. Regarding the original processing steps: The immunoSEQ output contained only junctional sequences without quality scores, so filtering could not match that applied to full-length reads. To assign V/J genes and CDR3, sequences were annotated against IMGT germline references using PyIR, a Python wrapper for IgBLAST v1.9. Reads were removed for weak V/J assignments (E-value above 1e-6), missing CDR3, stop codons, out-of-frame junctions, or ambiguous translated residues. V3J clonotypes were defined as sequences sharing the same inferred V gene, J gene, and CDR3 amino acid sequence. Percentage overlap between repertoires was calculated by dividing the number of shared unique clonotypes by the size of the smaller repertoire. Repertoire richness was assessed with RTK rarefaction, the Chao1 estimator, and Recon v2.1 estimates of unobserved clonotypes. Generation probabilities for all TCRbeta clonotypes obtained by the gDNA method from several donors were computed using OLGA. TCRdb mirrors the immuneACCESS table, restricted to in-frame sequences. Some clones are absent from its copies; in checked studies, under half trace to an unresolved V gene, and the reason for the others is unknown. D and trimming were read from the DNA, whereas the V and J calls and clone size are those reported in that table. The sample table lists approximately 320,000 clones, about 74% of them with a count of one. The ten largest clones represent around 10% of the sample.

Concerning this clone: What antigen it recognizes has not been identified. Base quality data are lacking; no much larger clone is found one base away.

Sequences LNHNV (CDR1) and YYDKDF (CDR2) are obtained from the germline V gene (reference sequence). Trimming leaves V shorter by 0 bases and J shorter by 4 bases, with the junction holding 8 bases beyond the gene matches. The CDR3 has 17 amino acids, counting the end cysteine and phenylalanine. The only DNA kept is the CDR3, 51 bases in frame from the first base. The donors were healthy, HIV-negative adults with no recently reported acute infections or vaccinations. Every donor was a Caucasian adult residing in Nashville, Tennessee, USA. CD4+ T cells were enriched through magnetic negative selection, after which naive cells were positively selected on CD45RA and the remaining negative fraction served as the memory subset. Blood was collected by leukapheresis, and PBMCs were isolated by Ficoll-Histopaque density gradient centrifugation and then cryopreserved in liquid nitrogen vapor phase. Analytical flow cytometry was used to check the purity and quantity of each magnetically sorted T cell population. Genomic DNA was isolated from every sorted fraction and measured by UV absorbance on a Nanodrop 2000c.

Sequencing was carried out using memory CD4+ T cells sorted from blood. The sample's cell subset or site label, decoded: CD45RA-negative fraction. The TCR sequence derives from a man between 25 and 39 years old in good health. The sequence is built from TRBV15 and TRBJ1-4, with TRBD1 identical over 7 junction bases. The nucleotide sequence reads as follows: TGTGCCACCAGCAGAGATGGTCTGGGACAGAGTAATGAAAAACTGTTTTTT. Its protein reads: CATSRDGLGQSNEKLFF. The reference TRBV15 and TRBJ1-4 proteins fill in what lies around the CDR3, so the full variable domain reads DAMVIQNPRYQVTQFGKPVTLSCSQTLNHNVMYWYQQKSSQAPKLLFHYYDKDFNNEADTPDNFQSRRPNTSFCFLDIRSPGLGDTAMYLCATSRDGLGQSNEKLFFGSGTQLSVL.